A selection of T cell receptor beta chains follows, all from one sample in a study of T cells in Graves' hyperthyroidism and ophthalmopathy. TCRdb redid the calling of the multiplex PCR reads with MiXCR, one entry per CDR3 protein. The sample lists around 340,000 distinct CDR3 sequences, around a sixth occurring once. Specimen: blood. These receptors came from a woman aged 40 to 55 with Graves' ophthalmopathy. Both conserved end residues are part of each CDR3. The D gene is left open where the match is weak. Expanded clones get a size class; other rows say once, few or many, or leave the size out.

D: TRBD1
J: TRBJ2-7
V: TRBV6-2/TRBV6-3
size: many
DNA: TGTGCCAGCATGGCAGGGGGTAGGTACGAGCAGTACTTC
CDR3: CASMAGGRYEQYF

D: TRBD1
J: TRBJ1-2
V: TRBV6-5
size: many
DNA: TGTGCCAGCAGTTACCCGGGACAGCCTACGTATGGCTACACCTTC
CDR3: CASSYPGQPTYGYTF

D: .
J: TRBJ1-2
V: TRBV6-2/TRBV6-3
size: many
DNA: TGTGCCAGCAGTTACTCGACCGGCTATGGCTACACCTTC
CDR3: CASSYSTGYGYTF

D: .
J: TRBJ1-1
V: TRBV6-2/TRBV6-3
size: many
DNA: TGTGCCAGCAGGAGGGGGAGGGCTGAAGCTTTCTTT
CDR3: CASRRGRAEAFF

D: .
J: TRBJ2-7
V: TRBV6-1
size: .
DNA: TGTGCCAGCAGACGTCGGGAATTCTACGAGCAGTACTTC
CDR3: CASRRREFYEQYF

D: TRBD2
J: TRBJ2-7
V: TRBV2
size: many
DNA: TGTGCCAGCAGTGTGCGGGGGGTCGGCGAGCAGTACTTC
CDR3: CASSVRGVGEQYF

D: TRBD2
J: TRBJ2-1
V: TRBV7-2
size: .
DNA: TGTGCCAGCAGCTCATCCGGGACTAGCGGGGTCAATCAGCAGTTCTTC
CDR3: CASSSSGTSGVNQQFF

D: TRBD2
J: TRBJ2-7
V: TRBV28
size: many
DNA: TGTGCCAGCAGTTTGGGGCTAGCGGGAGGACAGAGCTCCTACGAGCAGTACTTC
CDR3: CASSLGLAGGQSSYEQYF

D: TRBD2
J: TRBJ2-7
V: TRBV4-2
size: many
DNA: TGTGCCAGCAGCCAAGATTCAGCGGGAGCTTACGAGCAGTACTTC
CDR3: CASSQDSAGAYEQYF

D: .
J: TRBJ2-5
V: TRBV29-1
size: .
DNA: TGCAGCGTTGGGATAGCCCAAGAGACCCAGTACTTC
CDR3: CSVGIAQETQYF

D: .
J: TRBJ2-7
V: TRBV27
size: many
DNA: TGTGCCAGCAGTTTATCAACAGGCTACGAGCAGTACTTC
CDR3: CASSLSTGYEQYF

D: .
J: TRBJ2-7
V: TRBV29-1
size: once
DNA: TGCAGCGTTGAAACGTCGACGCCCTACGAGCAGTACTTC
CDR3: CSVETSTPYEQYF

D: .
J: TRBJ2-5
V: TRBV5-1
size: .
DNA: TGCGCCAGTCGGGCACGGACAGCGGGAGAGACCCAGTACTTC
CDR3: CASRARTAGETQYF

D: .
J: TRBJ2-5
V: TRBV7-6
size: .
DNA: TGTGCCAGCAGCTTAGCTTCGCGGGTCCGGGAGACCCAGTACTTC
CDR3: CASSLASRVRETQYF

D: .
J: TRBJ1-2
V: TRBV27
size: many
DNA: TGTGCCAGCAGTTACGGGCAGGGTGACTATGGCTACACCTTC
CDR3: CASSYGQGDYGYTF

D: TRBD2
J: TRBJ2-5
V: TRBV6-1
size: many
DNA: TGTGCCAGCAGTGAAGGGGGACTAGCTGGGGAGACCCAGTACTTC
CDR3: CASSEGGLAGETQYF

D: .
J: TRBJ1-1
V: TRBV6-2/TRBV6-3
size: many
DNA: TGTGCCAGCAGACCGTTGTCCGGGACTGAAGCTTTCTTT
CDR3: CASRPLSGTEAFF

D: TRBD1
J: TRBJ1-2
V: TRBV6-5
size: many
DNA: TGTGCCAGCAGTACGTTCAGGGGGTCCCTCTATGGCTACACCTTC
CDR3: CASSTFRGSLYGYTF

D: .
J: TRBJ2-2
V: TRBV5-1
size: many
DNA: TGCGCCAGCACCTTCTCCGGAAGGGGGGCCGGGGAGCTGTTTTTT
CDR3: CASTFSGRGAGELFF

D: TRBD2
J: TRBJ2-2
V: TRBV6-2/TRBV6-3
size: many
DNA: TGTGCCAGCAGGGTGACTAGCGGGAGCTCCGGGGAGCTGTTTTTT
CDR3: CASRVTSGSSGELFF

D: .
J: TRBJ1-2
V: TRBV28
size: .
DNA: TGTGCCAGCAGCCCACTCGCGGACAGAAAGATTAACTATGGCTACACCTTC
CDR3: CASSPLADRKINYGYTF

D: TRBD1
J: TRBJ2-6
V: TRBV6-2/TRBV6-3
size: few
DNA: TGTGCCAGCAGTACCCGGACAGGGGTGGTCTTGGCGGCAGGGGCCAACGTCCTGACTTTC
CDR3: CASSTRTGVVLAAGANVLTF

D: TRBD2
J: TRBJ2-7
V: TRBV5-1
size: many
DNA: TGCGCCAGCAGTTACCGACTGACTAGCGGGATACGCGAGCAGTACTTC
CDR3: CASSYRLTSGIREQYF

D: .
J: TRBJ2-7
V: TRBV6-1
size: .
DNA: TGTGCCAGCACCTCCCTCACGGCATTCGAGCAGTACTTC
CDR3: CASTSLTAFEQYF

D: .
J: TRBJ2-5
V: TRBV6-1
size: few
DNA: TGTGCCAGCAGTGCGACTAGATTGGGGACCCAGTACTTC
CDR3: CASSATRLGTQYF

D: .
J: TRBJ1-5
V: TRBV6-1
size: few
DNA: TGTGCCAGCCAGGCGGGCAATAGCAATCAGCCCCAGCATTTT
CDR3: CASQAGNSNQPQHF

D: .
J: TRBJ1-1
V: TRBV28
size: many
DNA: TGTGCCAGCAACACTGGTCAGGCCGTCCGGCTCTTT
CDR3: CASNTGQAVRLF

D: .
J: TRBJ2-5
V: TRBV7-8
size: many
DNA: TGTGCCAGCACCCTATGGCGGGAAACTTCAATACAAGAGACCCAGTACTTC
CDR3: CASTLWRETSIQETQYF

D: .
J: TRBJ1-5
V: TRBV19
size: many
DNA: TGTGCCAGTTCCGGCAGTGCTAGCAATCAGCCCCAGCATTTT
CDR3: CASSGSASNQPQHF

D: .
J: TRBJ1-1
V: TRBV27
size: many
DNA: TGTGCCAGCAACCGGGGAGGGGCGAACACTGAAGCTTTCTTC
CDR3: CASNRGGANTEAFF

D: .
J: TRBJ2-2
V: TRBV15
size: many
DNA: TGTGCCACCGGACGAACCGGGATCCTCAACACCGGGGAGCTGTTTTTT
CDR3: CATGRTGILNTGELFF

D: TRBD1
J: TRBJ2-5
V: TRBV30
size: many
DNA: TGTGCCGGAAGACAGGGTGGGGAGACCCAGTACTTC
CDR3: CAGRQGGETQYF

D: .
J: TRBJ2-6
V: TRBV7-9
size: many
DNA: TGTGCCAGCGAAAAGGCTGGGGCCAACGTCCTGACTTTC
CDR3: CASEKAGANVLTF

D: .
J: TRBJ2-7
V: TRBV9
size: many
DNA: TGTGCCAGCAGCCCCTCCCCCGCCAGCTCCTACGAGCAGTACTTC
CDR3: CASSPSPASSYEQYF

D: TRBD1
J: TRBJ2-7
V: TRBV7-2
size: .
DNA: TGTGCCAGCAGCCCGGGGACAGCTGGCTCCTACGAGCAGTACTTC
CDR3: CASSPGTAGSYEQYF

D: TRBD1
J: TRBJ2-7
V: TRBV12-3/TRBV12-4
size: .
DNA: TGTGCCAGCAGTTCCCCTGACAGGGAATACGAGCAGTACTTC
CDR3: CASSSPDREYEQYF

D: .
J: TRBJ2-5
V: TRBV24-1
size: many
DNA: TGTGCCACCAGTGATTTGCCATCCTTCGACAGTCTCGGGACCCAGTACTTC
CDR3: CATSDLPSFDSLGTQYF

D: TRBD1
J: TRBJ1-1
V: TRBV6-5
size: many
DNA: TGTGCCAGCAGTTACGGGACAGACACTGAAGCTTTCTTT
CDR3: CASSYGTDTEAFF

D: TRBD1
J: TRBJ1-5
V: TRBV13
size: many
DNA: TGTGCCAGCAGCCCCGGGACAGTGAAGTATAGCAATCAGCCCCAGCATTTT
CDR3: CASSPGTVKYSNQPQHF

D: TRBD1
J: TRBJ2-2
V: TRBV27
size: many
DNA: TGTGCCAGCAGTGGACAGGTGAACACCGGGGAGCTGTTTTTT
CDR3: CASSGQVNTGELFF

D: .
J: TRBJ2-5
V: TRBV11-2
size: .
DNA: TGTGCCAGCAGCCACGCCGCGCCGCGGGATCTATTAGAGACCCAGTACTTC
CDR3: CASSHAAPRDLLETQYF

D: .
J: TRBJ1-1
V: TRBV2
size: many
DNA: TGTGCCAGCAGGGCCCAAGTTACCACTGAAGCTTTCTTT
CDR3: CASRAQVTTEAFF

D: TRBD1
J: TRBJ1-1
V: TRBV4-1
size: many
DNA: TGCGCCAGCAGCCAATACAGGGGCGGCACTGAAGCTTTCTTT
CDR3: CASSQYRGGTEAFF

D: TRBD1
J: TRBJ1-6
V: TRBV19
size: .
DNA: TGTGCCAGTAGTCCGGGACAGGGGCAATCACCCCTCCACTTT
CDR3: CASSPGQGQSPLHF

D: .
J: TRBJ1-2
V: TRBV29-1
size: many
DNA: TGCAGCGCCGAGGAGGGCTACACCTTC
CDR3: CSAEEGYTF

D: TRBD2
J: TRBJ2-7
V: TRBV7-2
size: .
DNA: TGTGCCAGCAGCTTAGGACTAGCGGGAGGTAGCGAGCAGTACTTC
CDR3: CASSLGLAGGSEQYF

D: .
J: TRBJ1-1
V: TRBV6-1
size: many
DNA: TGTGCCAGCAGTATTACAGGGTACACTGAAGCTTTCTTT
CDR3: CASSITGYTEAFF

D: .
J: TRBJ2-2
V: TRBV19
size: .
DNA: TGTGCCAGTAGTATTACGCTCGTAAGGGCCGGGGAGCTGTTTTTT
CDR3: CASSITLVRAGELFF

D: .
J: TRBJ2-7
V: TRBV6-2/TRBV6-3
size: many
DNA: TGTGCCAGCAGTTACTGGAATAGCTCCTACGAGCAGTACTTC
CDR3: CASSYWNSSYEQYF

D: .
J: TRBJ2-7
V: TRBV20-1
size: many
DNA: TGCAGTGCTACCCAACCAGGGTGGTACAACGAGCAGTACTTC
CDR3: CSATQPGWYNEQYF

D: .
J: TRBJ2-7
V: TRBV6-1
size: many
DNA: TGTGCCAGCAGGAAAGGGGGCTACGAGCAGTACTTC
CDR3: CASRKGGYEQYF

D: TRBD1
J: TRBJ2-4
V: TRBV28
size: many
DNA: TGTGCCAGCAGTCGGCCCGGGACAGGCGATGTACTAGCCAAAAACATTCAGTACTTC
CDR3: CASSRPGTGDVLAKNIQYF